A single sample is the source of the 24 T cell receptor beta chains below, sequenced in a study of blood T cell repertoires in COVID-19. TCRdb keeps only in-frame clones here, not all; method: immunoSEQ multiplex PCR. This table has about 310,000 clones, about 88% appearing once. Sequenced: PBMCs or T cells enriched from blood (not recorded which). The receptors here all came from a woman between 40 and 50 years old who had recovered from COVID-19.

The rearrangement uses TRBV6-5 and TRBJ1-3; D might be TRBD1 (5 bases). The germline CDR1 and CDR2 sequences are MNHEY and SVGAGI. The V end was cut by 4 bases, the J end by 0 bases, with 7 bases between. This CDR3 contains 14 residues. CDR3 loop: CASSSGGSGNTIYF. DNA for the CDR3: TGTGCCAGCAGTTCCGGGGGCTCTGGAAACACCATATATTTT.

V gene TRBV7-2 combines with J gene TRBJ2-1, with 9 bases aligning to TRBD2. This CDR3 comprises 15 residues. Losses at the gene ends were 6 bases for V and 4 bases for J; bases not matched to a gene: 7. Germline-derived CDR1 and CDR2 are SGHTA and FQGNSA. This CDR3 reads CASRLSGGSYNEQFF. The CDR3 coding sequence is TGTGCCAGCAGATTAAGCGGGGGGTCATACAATGAGCAGTTCTTC.

The V gene is TRBV24-1, the J gene TRBJ2-2; 9 positions agree with TRBD2. V dropped 7 bases and J dropped 7; count of bases not matched to a gene: 9. The germline V gene has CDR1 KGHDR and CDR2 SFDVKD. The length of the CDR3 is 15 residues. CDR3 sequence (DNA): TGTGCCACCAGAGACCCAGCGGGGGGAGTCGGGGAGCTGTTTTTT. Translated, it gives CATRDPAGGVGELFF.

The chain couples TRBV18 to TRBJ1-1, with D tentatively TRBD1 (5 bases). From germline, CDR1 is KGHSH and CDR2 LQKENI. V gave up 3 bases and J gave up 3 bases, with 14 bases separating them. The CDR3 loop spans 15 amino acids. The CDR3 bases are TGTGCCAGCTCACCGGCCGGACACCGGGACACTGAAGCTTTCTTT. Its translation: CASSPAGHRDTEAFF. Drawing the rest from reference TRBV18 and TRBJ1-1, the complete variable domain is NAGVMQNPRHLVRRRGQEARLRCSPMKGHSHVYWYRQLPEEGLKFMVYLQKENIIDESGMPKERFSAEFPKEGPSILRIQQVVRGDSAAYFCASSPAGHRDTEAFFGQGTRLTVV.

The chain combines TRBV7-2 with TRBJ2-3, with a tentative D call TRBD1 (5 bases). The CDR3 is made up of 14 amino acids. CDR1 and CDR2 (germline): SGHTA, FQGNSA. The V end was cut by 3 bases, the J end by 0 bases, with 7 bases between. Written as DNA, the CDR3 is TGTGCCAGCAGCTTGGGGCAGAGCACAGATACGCAGTATTTT. As protein: CASSLGQSTDTQYF.

This sequence joins TRBV6-5 and TRBJ2-2, with D unclear. V lost 6 bases and J lost 5, with 7 bases in between. CDR1 MNHEY and CDR2 SVGAGI come from the germline V gene. This CDR3 contains 12 residues. CDR3 bases: TGTGCCAGCAGCTCCAGGACCGGGGAGCTGTTTTTT. It is translated as CASSSRTGELFF.

The rearrangement joins TRBV5-4 to TRBJ2-5, with 7 bases matching TRBD1. The J segment lost 5 bases and the V segment lost 3 bases, leaving 4 bases of the junction unmatched. CDR3 length equals 13 residues. Germline CDR1 SGHNT, CDR2 YYREEE (reference sequence). The CDR3 loop reads CASSWNRGETQYF. The CDR3 bases are TGTGCCAGCAGCTGGAACAGGGGTGAGACCCAGTACTTC.

This clone appeared once. This specimen includes other DNA sequences encoding the same CDR3. The rearrangement joins TRBV5-1 to TRBJ2-7; TRBD1 agrees at 10 bases. The CDR3 covers 14 residues. Per germline, CDR1 SGHRS and CDR2 YFSETQ. Trimming removed 2 bases from V and 4 bases from J; junction bases left unmatched: 3. The CDR3 sequence is CASSFGDRGYEQYF. The CDR3 DNA is TGCGCCAGCAGCTTCGGGGACAGGGGATACGAGCAGTACTTC.

V and J are TRBV11-2 and TRBJ1-4; D might be TRBD1 (5 bases). The germline V gene encodes CDR1 SGHAT and CDR2 FQNNGV. V was cut by 2 bases and J by 0 bases, with 13 bases left in between. CDR3 length: 17 residues. The DNA for the CDR3 is TGTGCCAGCAGCTTAATGGGCAGGGTGGCAACTAATGAAAAACTGTTTTTT. Amino acid sequence: CASSLMGRVATNEKLFF. Full variable domain (remainder filled in from reference TRBV11-2 and TRBJ1-4): EAGVAQSPRYKIIEKRQSVAFWCNPISGHATLYWYQQILGQGPKLLIQFQNNGVVDDSQLPKDRFSAERLKGVDSTLKIQPAKLEDSAVYLCASSLMGRVATNEKLFFGSGTQLSVL.

In DNA form, the CDR3 reads TGTGCCAGCAGCGACACAGCGGGTGACACCTACGAGCAGTACTTC. Its translation: CASSDTAGDTYEQYF. The chain recombines TRBV7-9 with TRBJ2-7; D is possibly TRBD2 (6 bases). CDR1 and CDR2 from the germline V gene are SEHNR and FQNEAQ (reference sequence). V was shortened by 5 bases and J by 2 bases, with 16 bases between the two germline ends. The CDR3 is made up of 15 amino acids.

V and J are TRBV21-1 and TRBJ1-1. TRBV21-1 is shown as a pseudogene. This CDR3 comprises 16 residues. The CDR3 sequence: CASSKAWEQREAEAFF. The CDR3 nucleotides are TGTGCCAGCAGCAAAGCGTGGGAACAAAGGGAGGCTGAAGCTTTCTTT.

The V call is TRBV29-1, the J call TRBJ1-1, with 9 bases fitting TRBD1. Trimming took 6 bases from V and 0 from J; bases not matched to a gene: 14. The CDR3 runs to 17 residues. Germline lookup yields CDR1 SQVTM and CDR2 ANQGSEA. CDR3 residues: CSVRGRQGVRMNTEAFF. CDR3 coding DNA: TGCAGCGTAAGGGGGAGACAGGGGGTTAGAATGAACACTGAAGCTTTCTTT.

This clone was recorded once. The genes are TRBV19 and TRBJ2-7; D possibly corresponds to TRBD1 (6 bases). CDR3 length: 13 residues. Germline loops: CDR1 LNHDA, CDR2 SQIVND (reference sequence). Trimming cost V 6 bases and J 2 bases, with 11 bases left between them. The CDR3 reads CASSRDTPYEQYF. CDR3 nucleotides: TGTGCCAGTAGCCGGGACACGCCCTACGAGCAGTACTTC.

The V and J genes are TRBV7-6 and TRBJ1-1, with D perhaps TRBD1 (6 bases). This CDR3 has 15 residues. Germline V gives CDR1 SGHVS, CDR2 FNYEAQ. Deletions cut 1 base from V and 2 bases from J, with 11 bases between. In DNA form, the CDR3 reads TGTGCCAGCAGCTTAGGGATGACAGGCAACACTGAAGCTTTCTTT. Its translation: CASSLGMTGNTEAFF.

This rearrangement joins TRBV6-5 to TRBJ1-2, with 7 bases aligning to TRBD1. This CDR3 region has 14 residues. Germline V gene sequence: CDR1 MNHEY, CDR2 SVGAGI. V was clipped by 7 bases and J by 5 bases; unmatched bases: 10. The CDR3: CASKRQGPAYGYTF. The CDR3 region has the DNA TGTGCCAGCAAACGACAGGGTCCAGCGTATGGCTACACCTTC.

The chain links TRBV29-1 to TRBJ2-1; no reliable D call. V lost 4 bases, J lost 10 bases, and 11 bases lay in between. The CDR3 loop spans 11 amino acids. Germline V CDR1 and CDR2: SQVTM, ANQGSEA. In DNA, the CDR3 is TGCAGCGTTGCTTTTTCGGTGGAGCAGTTCTTC. Residues: CSVAFSVEQFF.

The chain employs TRBV28 and TRBJ2-5; TRBD2 agrees at 7 bases. Germline assignment: CDR1 MDHEN and CDR2 SYDVKM. Unmatched junction bases numbered 6, after V lost 4 bases and J lost 4 bases. The CDR3 is 14 residues long. This CDR3 is CASSSQAGVETQYF. The CDR3 DNA reads as TGTGCCAGCAGTTCCCAGGCGGGGGTAGAGACCCAGTACTTC.

This chain links TRBV5-5 with TRBJ2-1; 10 bases map to TRBD2. V shed 2 bases, J shed 0 bases, and the junction held 8 bases outside the gene matches. The CDR3 consists of 18 residues. Germline CDR1 SGHKS, CDR2 YYEKEE (reference sequence). CDR3 sequence (DNA): TGTGCCAGCAGCTTAAGTCCCACTAGCGGGGCCTCCTACAATGAGCAGTTCTTC. Its translation: CASSLSPTSGASYNEQFF.

The rearrangement links TRBV6-5 to TRBJ2-2; tentative D call: TRBD2 (6 bases). The CDR3 is 14 residues long. Germline loops: CDR1 MNHEY, CDR2 SVGAGI. Trimming cost V 6 bases and J 4 bases, with 12 bases left between them. The CDR3 region is CASREGRGTGELFF. CDR3 in DNA: TGTGCCAGCAGGGAGGGGCGCGGCACCGGGGAGCTGTTTTTT.

CDR3 nucleotides: TGCGCCAGCAGCCCGCAGGGGATGAACACTGAAGCTTTCTTT. Encoded protein: CASSPQGMNTEAFF. This chain joins TRBV5-1 and TRBJ1-1; weak D call: TRBD1 (6 bases). The length of the CDR3 is 14 residues. Germline CDR1 and CDR2: SGHRS and YFSETQ. V gave up 4 bases and J gave up 0 bases, with 10 bases separating them.

The V and J genes are TRBV28 and TRBJ2-6, with 7 bases matching TRBD1. Germline trimming cut 6 bases from V and 0 bases from J; bases unmatched to any gene: 11. The germline V gene has CDR1 MDHEN and CDR2 SYDVKM. The CDR3 has 18 amino acids. CDR3 DNA: TGTGCCAGCAGCCCCGGACAGGCCCGAAGCTCTGGGGCCAACGTCCTGACTTTC. This translates into CASSPGQARSSGANVLTF.

This sequence joins TRBV24-1 and TRBJ2-3; 8 bases are shared with TRBD1. This CDR3 has 16 amino acids. Trimming took 2 bases from V and 8 from J; bases not matched to a gene: 11. The V gene's germline CDR1 is KGHDR and CDR2 SFDVKD. CDR3 DNA sequence: TGTGCCACCAGTGATTGGACAGGGTTCCCCCAGGGTACGCAGTATTTT. Its translation is CATSDWTGFPQGTQYF.

In DNA, the CDR3 is TGTGCCAGCAGCCAAGAGAGCAGGACAGGGATCTACGAGCAGTACTTC. Its protein product is CASSQESRTGIYEQYF. This chain links TRBV3-1 (or the pseudogene TRBV3-2) with TRBJ2-7; 8 bases align to TRBD1. Germline trimming cut 0 bases from V and 3 bases from J; bases unmatched to any gene: 7. Germline V gives CDR1 LGHDT, CDR2 YNNKEL (reference sequence). The CDR3 is 16 amino acids.

This rearrangement joins TRBV7-2 to TRBJ2-1, with D perhaps TRBD1 (5 bases). Looked up from germline, CDR1 is SGHTA and CDR2 is FQGNSA. The V end lost 1 base, the J end lost 9 bases, and 13 bases lay between the germline ends. The CDR3 is 14 amino acids. The CDR3 DNA follows: TGTGCCAGCAGCTTAGACTTGCAGGGCGCTGAGCAGTTCTTC. It translates to CASSLDLQGAEQFF.